One and the same sample provided the 25 T cell receptor beta chains below, sequenced in a study of regulatory T cells in long-lasting Graves disease. Time point noted: newly diagnosed GD, antithyroid drugs for less than 3 months. Researchers made the TCR library from RNA that was extracted from PBMCs. Relying on iRepertoire HTBI primers and Arm-PCR of CDR3 regions, the team built TCR beta libraries. TCRdb re-analysed the multiplex PCR reads in MiXCR, keeping a single row per CDR3 protein. The sample yields a few hundred thousand distinct CDR3 sequences, roughly 19% seen once. This same sample was also taken into another study, of T cells in Graves' hyperthyroidism and ophthalmopathy.

The source was peripheral blood mononuclear cells (PBMCs), collected at new diagnosis, from a patient treated with antithyroid drugs. Every receptor here comes from a woman aged 25 to 39 with Graves disease.

This clonotype showed up many times. The V call is TRBV12-3 or TRBV12-4, the J call TRBJ2-3; perhaps TRBD1 as D (5 bases). CDR3 length: 14 amino acids. V shed 6 bases and J shed 7 bases, with 17 bases lying between them. The CDR3 sequence: CASSRPDTSNTQYF. In DNA form, the CDR3 reads TGTGCCAGCAGCCGCCCGGACACCTCAAATACGCAGTATTTT.

This clonotype came up a few times. This may be a read error, as it is one base from a much larger clone. The CDR3 does not close with the conserved phenylalanine or tryptophan, likely indicating a read error. The chain employs TRBV3-1 and TRBJ1-2, with 7 bases lining up with TRBD1. Trimming took 3 bases from V and 0 from J; bases not matched to a gene: 7. The CDR3 sequence is 16 residues long. The germline CDR1 and CDR2 sequences are LGHDT and YNNKEL (reference sequence). DNA for the CDR3: TGTGCCAGCAGCCACCGATGGACAGGCGCTAACTATGGCTACACCCTC. Its translation is CASSHRWTGANYGYTL.

This clonotype was seen repeatedly, ten times or more. The rearrangement joins TRBV7-2 to TRBJ2-7; 7 bases fit TRBD1. The J segment lost 3 bases and the V segment lost 2 bases, leaving 7 bases of the junction unmatched. The CDR3 consists of 15 residues. Germline assignment: CDR1 SGHTA and CDR2 FQGNSA. The chain's CDR3 is CASSLSGQANYEQYF. CDR3 nucleotides: TGTGCCAGCAGCTTAAGCGGACAGGCTAACTACGAGCAGTACTTC. The full variable domain, its missing parts supplied by reference TRBV7-2 and TRBJ2-7, is GAGVSQSPSNKVTEKGKDVELRCDPISGHTALYWYRQSLGQGLEFLIYFQGNSAPDKSGLPSDRFSAERTGGSVSTLTIQRTQQEDSAVYLCASSLSGQANYEQYFGPGTRLTVT.

This clonotype was observed many times. The chain joins TRBV10-2 to TRBJ1-5; no definite D call. In germline, CDR1 is WSHSY, CDR2 SAAADI. Trimming removed 10 bases from V and 0 bases from J, with 7 bases in between. The CDR3 contains 12 residues. Here the CDR3 DNA reads TGCGCCACCTCTTATAGCAATCAGCCCCAGCATTTT. Protein product: CATSYSNQPQHF.

V and J are TRBV6-2 or TRBV6-3 and TRBJ1-5; the match to TRBD1 covers 8 bases. Trimming took 0 bases from V and 3 from J; bases not matched to a gene: 1. The CDR3 is made up of 15 amino acids. Germline-derived CDR1 and CDR2 are MNHEY and SVGEGT. CDR3 in amino acids: CASSYSTGDNQPQHF. DNA of the CDR3: TGTGCCAGCAGTTACTCGACAGGGGACAATCAGCCCCAGCATTTT.

V and J are TRBV5-1 and TRBJ2-7, with a weak D call TRBD2 (6 bases). The germline V gene has CDR1 SGHRS and CDR2 YFSETQ. This CDR3 spans 15 amino acids. V lost 5 bases and J 4 bases, leaving 19 bases between the germline ends. The DNA for the CDR3 is TGCGCCAGCAGTTCCCCGGAGGGTATCGCGTACGAGCAGTACTTC. It codes for CASSSPEGIAYEQYF.

With respect to this clonotype: It differs at one base from a far larger clone, so likely a read error. V is TRBV2 and J is TRBJ2-5, with TRBD2 identical over 11 bases. The CDR3 runs to 16 residues. Germline V gene data show CDR1 as SNHLY and CDR2 as FYNNEI. The chain's CDR3 is CASSQTGTSGQETRYF. CDR3 nucleotides: TGTGCCAGCAGCCAAACCGGGACTAGCGGACAAGAGACCCGGTACTTC.

This clonotype was picked up many times. The V and J genes are TRBV11-2 and TRBJ2-7; D not resolved. The V end was cut by 5 bases, the J end by 1 base, with 9 bases between. Germline CDR1 SGHAT, CDR2 FQNNGV. The CDR3 is made up of 13 amino acids. The CDR3 region is CASSPGLSYEQYF. The DNA of the CDR3 is TGTGCCAGCAGCCCCGGATTATCCTACGAGCAGTACTTC.

V and J are TRBV12-3 or TRBV12-4 and TRBJ1-6; 10 bases align to TRBD1. J was trimmed by 9 bases and V by 3 bases; bases with no gene match: 8. The CDR3 extends over 16 amino acids. The DNA for the CDR3 is TGTGCCAGCAGTTTTTGGGACAGGGGCCTGATTTCACCCCTCCACTTT. Amino acid sequence: CASSFWDRGLISPLHF.

This clonotype has a count of ten or more. J is TRBJ2-1 and V is TRBV28; a possible D gene is TRBD1 (6 bases). This CDR3 comprises 15 residues. CDR1 and CDR2 from the germline V gene are MDHEN and SYDVKM. V gave up 7 bases and J gave up 10 bases, with 23 bases separating them. The CDR3 here is CASTPAPSTGQEQFF. The CDR3 DNA sequence: TGTGCCAGCACCCCCGCCCCCTCGACAGGACAAGAGCAGTTCTTC. Filled out from reference TRBV28 and TRBJ2-1, the complete variable domain reads DVKVTQSSRYLVKRTGEKVFLECVQDMDHENMFWYRQDPGLGLRLIYFSYDVKMKEKGDIPEGYSVSREKKERFSLILESASTNQTSMYLCASTPAPSTGQEQFFGPGTRLTVL.

In regard to this clonotype: This likely reflects a read error, since a far larger clone is one base away. The gene calls are TRBV7-2 and TRBJ1-5; D may be TRBD1 (5 bases). Trimming shortened V by 6 bases and J by 6 bases, and 18 bases separated the two germline ends. The CDR3 totals 15 residues. Germline V gene sequence: CDR1 SGHTA, CDR2 FQGNSA. CDR3: CASSERQGHSQPQHF. The CDR3 DNA sequence: TGTGCCAGCAGTGAACGGCAGGGTCACAGTCAGCCCCAGCATTTT.

The sample holds a few counts of this clonotype. The chain couples TRBV13 to TRBJ1-3; D unclear. CDR1 and CDR2 (germline): PRHDT, FYEKMQ (reference sequence). The CDR3 is 18 residues long. V lost 5 bases and J lost 4, with 24 bases in between. CDR3: CASSQTLGRKEEGNTIYF. CDR3 bases: TGTGCCAGCAGCCAAACTCTGGGCAGGAAAGAGGAGGGAAACACCATATATTTT.

This clonotype was seen just once. The V and J genes are TRBV6-1 and TRBJ2-2; possibly TRBD2 for D (6 bases). Per the germline V gene, CDR1 is MNHNS and CDR2 is SASEGT. This CDR3 is built from 16 residues. Trimming removed 7 bases at V and 0 bases at J, with 15 bases between. CDR3 loop: CASTSRGGSNTGELFF. CDR3 nucleotides: TGTGCCAGCACTAGCCGAGGAGGGTCGAACACCGGGGAGCTGTTTTTT.

This clonotype has just a few counts. A much larger clone differs from this one at a single base, so this may be a read error. J is TRBJ2-1 and V is TRBV28; either TRBD1 or TRBD2 may fit D (7 bases each). Germline CDR1 and CDR2: MDHEN and SYDVKM. V shed 4 bases and J shed 7 bases, with 14 bases lying between them. The CDR3 runs to 14 residues. The CDR3 is CASSSPGGGNEQFF. CDR3 nucleotides: TGTGCCAGCAGTTCCCCAGGGGGGGGGAATGAGCAGTTCTTC.

The V call is TRBV15, the J call TRBJ2-7; no reliable D call. The CDR3 has 11 residues. Germline lookup yields CDR1 LNHNV and CDR2 YYDKDF (reference sequence). Trimming took off 5 bases at V and 4 bases at J, with 6 bases between the two ends. In DNA, the CDR3 is TGTGCCACCAGCTCCATTTACGAGCAGTACTTC. Translation gives CATSSIYEQYF.

This clonotype was counted many times. CDR3 region: CASSLIGGAGELFF. The CDR3 DNA reads TGTGCCAGCAGCTTAATCGGCGGGGCCGGGGAGCTGTTTTTT. The chain joins TRBV7-6 to TRBJ2-2; possibly TRBD2 for D (6 bases). From germline, CDR1 is SGHVS and CDR2 FNYEAQ. Trimming shortened V by 2 bases and J by 6 bases, and 10 bases separated the two germline ends. The CDR3 sequence is 14 residues long.

The chain joins TRBV5-5 to TRBJ2-1; TRBD2 matches at 9 bases. Looked up from germline, CDR1 is SGHKS and CDR2 is YYEKEE (reference sequence). Trimming removed 2 bases from V and 0 bases from J; junction bases left unmatched: 3. This CDR3 has 16 residues. CDR3 nucleotides: TGTGCCAGCAGCTTCCCTAGCGGGGTCTCCTACAATGAGCAGTTCTTC. Amino acid sequence: CASSFPSGVSYNEQFF.

There are a few counts of this clonotype. The CDR3 is CASSLLGLAFYNEQFF. The CDR3 DNA reads as TGTGCCAGCAGCTTGCTGGGACTAGCCTTCTACAATGAGCAGTTCTTC. V gene TRBV5-5 combines with J gene TRBJ2-1, with TRBD2 matching 9 bases. The CDR3 spans 16 residues. Trimming at V came to 1 base and at J to 3 bases, leaving 5 bases not matched to a gene. The germline gives CDR1 SGHKS, CDR2 YYEKEE (reference sequence).

V usage is TRBV10-3 and J usage is TRBJ1-3; the D is unclear. This CDR3 contains 14 residues. CDR1 and CDR2 (germline): ENHRY, SYGVKD. V was clipped by 2 bases and J by 4 bases, with 9 bases between them. In DNA, the CDR3 is TGTGCCATCAGTGAGGGAAAGGCCGGAAACACCATATATTTT. As protein: CAISEGKAGNTIYF.

This clonotype has only one observation. A much bigger clone sits one base away, suggesting this may be a read error. V usage is TRBV20-1 and J usage is TRBJ1-6; 11 nucleotides match TRBD1. The CDR3 is made up of 15 amino acids. The germline gives CDR1 DFQATT, CDR2 SNEGSKA (reference sequence). The CDR3 DNA is TGCGGTGCTGATATCGGGACAGGGGGAAATTCACCCCTCCACTTT. Its protein is CGADIGTGGNSPLHF.

This clonotype has a count of ten or more. The chain uses TRBV28 and TRBJ1-4, with D perhaps matching TRBD1 (6 bases). Germline V CDR1 and CDR2: MDHEN, SYDVKM. This CDR3 has 14 residues. V lost 2 bases and J lost 8, with 12 bases in between. In DNA form, the CDR3 reads TGTGCCAGCAGTTTACAGGGGCGACCCGAAAAACTGTTTTTT. The encoded protein is CASSLQGRPEKLFF.

This clonotype was counted ten times or more. The V and J genes are TRBV28 and TRBJ1-4; a weak D match, TRBD1 (6 bases). V lost 5 bases and J 8 bases, leaving 15 bases between the germline ends. The CDR3 has 14 residues. Germline assignment: CDR1 MDHEN and CDR2 SYDVKM. CDR3 amino acids: CASSIGTLGEKLFF. DNA of the CDR3: TGTGCCAGCAGTATCGGGACATTGGGGGAAAAACTGTTTTTT.

Many counts were recorded for this clonotype. V usage is TRBV28 and J usage is TRBJ1-6; D is perhaps TRBD1 (5 bases). Between the trimmed V and J ends, which lost 5 bases and 4 bases, there was a span of 12 bases. In germline, CDR1 is MDHEN, CDR2 SYDVKM. This CDR3 contains 15 residues. The CDR3 sequence is CASSTGLLYNSPLHF. The CDR3 DNA sequence: TGTGCCAGCAGTACAGGACTCTTGTATAATTCACCCCTCCACTTT.

This chain joins TRBV5-1 and TRBJ2-1; 12 bases match TRBD2. Germline assignment: CDR1 SGHRS and CDR2 YFSETQ. Trimming at V came to 7 bases and at J to 4 bases, leaving 3 bases not matched to a gene. This CDR3 is 14 amino acids long. Here the CDR3 DNA reads TGCGCCAGCGGTGGGACTAGCGGGTACAATGAGCAGTTCTTC. This gives the protein CASGGTSGYNEQFF.

At least ten counts were recorded for this clonotype. The rearrangement joins TRBV10-2 to TRBJ2-1; D perhaps matches TRBD2 (5 bases). Germline V gene sequence: CDR1 WSHSY, CDR2 SAAADI. The CDR3 is 16 amino acids. The V and J ends lost 4 bases and 1 base respectively, with 14 bases between them. Here the CDR3 reads CASSASLRGSYNEQFF. The CDR3 DNA is TGCGCCAGCAGTGCCAGCTTGAGAGGGTCCTACAATGAGCAGTTCTTC.